The rows below give T cell receptor beta chains drawn from one sample of a study of cytomegalovirus exposure and HLA in healthy donors. Using immunoSEQ multiplex PCR, the repertoire was profiled, and TCRdb retains in-frame clones only, with some absent. This sample lists about 110,000 clones; its ten largest clones have 6.8%. Sample: PBMCs. These receptors originate from a man aged 35 to 55 in good health and CMV-seropositive. Both conserved end residues are part of each CDR3. The D gene is left open where the match is weak.

d_gene: -
v_gene: TRBV15
j_gene: TRBJ2-7
CDR3nt: TGTGCCACCAGCAGTACAGAAATTTACGAGCAGTACTTC
CDR3aa: CATSSTEIYEQYF

d_gene: TRBD2
v_gene: TRBV5-1
j_gene: TRBJ2-5
CDR3nt: TGCGCCAGCAGCTGGACTAGCGGGAGAGGAGAAGAGACCCAGTACTTC
CDR3aa: CASSWTSGRGEETQYF

d_gene: -
v_gene: TRBV16
j_gene: TRBJ2-7
CDR3nt: TGTGCCAGCAGCCCAACAGTTACCTACGAGCAGTACTTC
CDR3aa: CASSPTVTYEQYF

d_gene: TRBD1
v_gene: TRBV2
j_gene: TRBJ1-3
CDR3nt: TGTGCCAGCAGAGGGACAGGTGGAAACACCATATATTTT
CDR3aa: CASRGTGGNTIYF

d_gene: TRBD1
v_gene: TRBV11-2
j_gene: TRBJ2-2
CDR3nt: TGTGCCAGCAGCTTAACCCAGACAGGGACCGGGGAGCTGTTTTTT
CDR3aa: CASSLTQTGTGELFF

d_gene: TRBD2
v_gene: TRBV4-3
j_gene: TRBJ2-1
CDR3nt: TGCGCCAGCAGCCAGAGGACTAGCGGCAACAATGAGCAGTTCTTC
CDR3aa: CASSQRTSGNNEQFF

d_gene: TRBD2
v_gene: TRBV5-1
j_gene: TRBJ2-5
CDR3nt: TGCGCCAGCAGCTTCGGGGTAGCGGGCACGTGGGAGACCCAGTACTTC
CDR3aa: CASSFGVAGTWETQYF

d_gene: TRBD1
v_gene: TRBV5-1
j_gene: TRBJ2-7
CDR3nt: TGCGCCAGCAGCTTCGGACAGGGACGCTACGAGCAGTACTTC
CDR3aa: CASSFGQGRYEQYF

d_gene: TRBD2
v_gene: TRBV19
j_gene: TRBJ2-7
CDR3nt: TGTGCCAGTAGTATTACCCTAGCGGATTTCTACGAGCAGTACTTC
CDR3aa: CASSITLADFYEQYF

d_gene: TRBD2
v_gene: TRBV28
j_gene: TRBJ2-3
CDR3nt: TGTGCCAGCAGTTTTCCCCTAGCGGGAGTAGATAATACGCAGTATTTT
CDR3aa: CASSFPLAGVDNTQYF

d_gene: TRBD2
v_gene: TRBV4-3
j_gene: TRBJ2-7
CDR3nt: TGCGCCAGCAGCCAAGAGGGGAGGGCCGACGAGCAGTACTTC
CDR3aa: CASSQEGRADEQYF

d_gene: -
v_gene: TRBV6-5
j_gene: TRBJ2-7
CDR3nt: TGTGCCAGCAGTTATGGCCCTCCTCAACTATACGAGCAGTACTTC
CDR3aa: CASSYGPPQLYEQYF

d_gene: TRBD2
v_gene: TRBV6-6
j_gene: TRBJ2-7
CDR3nt: TGTGCCAGCACCGAACTAGCGATCTCCTACGAGCAGTACTTC
CDR3aa: CASTELAISYEQYF

d_gene: TRBD1
v_gene: TRBV6-6
j_gene: TRBJ2-7
CDR3nt: TGTGCCAGCAGCAAGGCCCCGGGACAGGGGGCTTCCGAGCAGTACTTC
CDR3aa: CASSKAPGQGASEQYF

d_gene: TRBD1
v_gene: TRBV4-2
j_gene: TRBJ1-2
CDR3nt: TGTGCCAGCAGCCCCCAGACAGGGGGTGGTGGCTACACCTTC
CDR3aa: CASSPQTGGGGYTF

d_gene: -
v_gene: TRBV5-1
j_gene: TRBJ1-4
CDR3nt: TGCGCCAGCAGCTTGGGGCCAGCAGGCGATAATGAAAAACTGTTTTTT
CDR3aa: CASSLGPAGDNEKLFF

d_gene: -
v_gene: TRBV7-3
j_gene: TRBJ1-1
CDR3nt: TGTGCCAGCAGCAAACAGAAGAACACTGAAGCTTTCTTT
CDR3aa: CASSKQKNTEAFF

d_gene: -
v_gene: TRBV28
j_gene: TRBJ2-7
CDR3nt: TGTGCCAGCCGCAATCTTCCGGCAGGTGTATACGAGCAGTACTTC
CDR3aa: CASRNLPAGVYEQYF

d_gene: -
v_gene: TRBV4-1
j_gene: TRBJ1-1
CDR3nt: TGCGCCAGCAGCCAAGATCCTGTGAACACTGAAGCTTTCTTT
CDR3aa: CASSQDPVNTEAFF

d_gene: TRBD1
v_gene: TRBV6-5
j_gene: TRBJ1-1
CDR3nt: TGTGCCAGCAGTACAACAGGGGTAGCTTTCTTT
CDR3aa: CASSTTGVAFF

d_gene: -
v_gene: TRBV7-8
j_gene: TRBJ1-1
CDR3nt: TGTGCCAGCAGCTTGCCGGGGGGGAGAACTGAAGCTTTCTTT
CDR3aa: CASSLPGGRTEAFF

d_gene: -
v_gene: TRBV5-1
j_gene: TRBJ2-7
CDR3nt: TGCGCCAGCAGCTCCGGACAGTCAAGCTACGAGCAGTACTTC
CDR3aa: CASSSGQSSYEQYF

d_gene: TRBD1
v_gene: TRBV6-5
j_gene: TRBJ2-7
CDR3nt: TGTGCCAGCAGTTACTCGTCCGGACAGGGGATAGGCGAGCAGTACTTC
CDR3aa: CASSYSSGQGIGEQYF

d_gene: TRBD1
v_gene: TRBV18
j_gene: TRBJ2-2
CDR3nt: TGTGCCAGCTCATTGGGACAGCTGGCGAACACCGGGGAGCTGTTTTTT
CDR3aa: CASSLGQLANTGELFF

d_gene: TRBD1
v_gene: TRBV11-2
j_gene: TRBJ2-1
CDR3nt: TGTGCCAGCACCCCGGGGACAGGGCCGTACAATGAGCAGTTCTTC
CDR3aa: CASTPGTGPYNEQFF

d_gene: -
v_gene: TRBV5-5
j_gene: TRBJ1-3
CDR3nt: TGTGCCAGCAGCTTGGAGACGGGATTTGGAAACACCATATATTTT
CDR3aa: CASSLETGFGNTIYF

d_gene: TRBD1
v_gene: TRBV5-6
j_gene: TRBJ2-7
CDR3nt: TGTGCCAGCAGCCCGGGTCGGGACAGGGTTTTGGGGCAGTACTTC
CDR3aa: CASSPGRDRVLGQYF

d_gene: TRBD1
v_gene: TRBV7-2
j_gene: TRBJ2-7
CDR3nt: TGTGCCAGCAGCCTACTGACAGGGGGCTACGAGCAGTACTTC
CDR3aa: CASSLLTGGYEQYF

d_gene: -
v_gene: TRBV6-5
j_gene: TRBJ2-3
CDR3nt: TGTGCCAGCAGTTACTCGTTCTTGACAGATACGCAGTATTTT
CDR3aa: CASSYSFLTDTQYF

d_gene: -
v_gene: TRBV4-3
j_gene: TRBJ2-1
CDR3nt: TGCGCCAGCAGCCAAGATATTGTACGAGGGTCCGGGATAGGGTACAATGAGCAGTTCTTC
CDR3aa: CASSQDIVRGSGIGYNEQFF